The 21 T cell receptor beta chains presented below share a single source sample, sequenced in a study of cytomegalovirus exposure and HLA in healthy donors. Use of 60 Vbeta and 13 Jbeta primers characterized the PCR. Repertoires were generated with immunoSEQ multiplex PCR, while TCRdb's copy carries only in-frame clones and drops some. The table has roughly 200,000 clones, under 85% seen once. The sequencing sample was made of PBMCs. These receptors were taken from a man in his forties or fifties in good health and CMV-seronegative.

The chain uses TRBV11-2 and TRBJ2-3; 12 bases align to TRBD2. From germline, CDR1 is SGHAT and CDR2 FQNNGV. The CDR3 totals 18 residues. V was clipped by 2 bases and J by 3 bases; unmatched bases: 9. CDR3 protein: CASSLSSLAGGMTDTQYF. For the CDR3, the DNA is TGTGCCAGCAGCTTAAGTAGTCTAGCGGGAGGGATGACAGATACGCAGTATTTT. The complete variable domain, with remaining parts taken from reference TRBV11-2 and TRBJ2-3, reads EAGVAQSPRYKIIEKRQSVAFWCNPISGHATLYWYQQILGQGPKLLIQFQNNGVVDDSQLPKDRFSAERLKGVDSTLKIQPAKLEDSAVYLCASSLSSLAGGMTDTQYFGPGTRLTVL.

This sequence joins TRBV30 and TRBJ1-5; D is possibly TRBD1 (5 bases). The CDR3 length is 14 residues. The germline V gene has CDR1 GTSNPN and CDR2 SVGIG (reference sequence). The V end was cut by 3 bases, the J end by 5 bases, with 14 bases between. The CDR3 coding sequence is TGTGCCTGGAGCCCCCCCGGGGGGTATCAGCCCCAGCATTTT. Encoded protein: CAWSPPGGYQPQHF.

J is TRBJ2-3 and V is TRBV9; 8 bases are a match to TRBD2. This CDR3 has 18 amino acids. CDR1 and CDR2 from the germline V gene are SGDLS and YYNGEE. Germline trimming cut 4 bases from V and 0 bases from J; bases unmatched to any gene: 13. CDR3 in amino acids: CASSPRTSLGSSTDTQYF. CDR3 DNA: TGTGCCAGCAGCCCTCGGACTAGCTTGGGCTCTAGCACAGATACGCAGTATTTT.

The V and J genes are TRBV28 and TRBJ2-7; 7 nucleotides agree with TRBD2. Germline V CDR1 and CDR2: MDHEN, SYDVKM. CDR3 length: 15 amino acids. V lost 4 bases and J lost 1; bases outside the gene matches: 7. CDR3 bases: TGTGCCAGCAGTTCTGAGGGGAGGGTATCCTACGAGCAGTACTTC. Protein sequence: CASSSEGRVSYEQYF. Using reference TRBV28 and TRBJ2-7 for the parts outside the CDR3, the full variable domain is DVKVTQSSRYLVKRTGEKVFLECVQDMDHENMFWYRQDPGLGLRLIYFSYDVKMKEKGDIPEGYSVSREKKERFSLILESASTNQTSMYLCASSSEGRVSYEQYFGPGTRLTVT.

This sequence joins TRBV4-1 and TRBJ2-1; 11 bases are a match to TRBD2. V lost 0 bases, J lost 10 bases, and 8 bases stayed unmatched. This CDR3 is built from 16 residues. The germline V gene has CDR1 MGHRA and CDR2 YSYEKL. The CDR3 DNA reads as TGCGCCAGCAGCCAAGATCGCCTAGCGGGAGGCTTGGAGCAGTTCTTC. Encoded protein: CASSQDRLAGGLEQFF.

The chain recombines TRBV12-5 with TRBJ2-1, with TRBD2 matching 13 bases. With 5 bases clipped from V and 6 bases from J, the junction kept 10 bases outside the gene matches. This CDR3 region has 17 residues. CDR1 LGHNT and CDR2 FRNRAP come from the germline V gene. The CDR3 DNA is TGTGCTAGTGGTCTCTCCCCCACTAGCGGGAGGGGCAATGAGCAGTTCTTC. It codes for CASGLSPTSGRGNEQFF.

The chain carries TRBV30 and TRBJ2-2; D ambiguous. The CDR3 contains 13 residues. Trimming took 0 bases from V and 8 from J, leaving 10 bases between them. Germline CDR1 and CDR2: GTSNPN and SVGIG (reference sequence). The CDR3, as DNA: TGTGCCTGGAGTGTACCGAACAAAGGGGAGCTGTTTTTT. Translating gives CAWSVPNKGELFF.

This chain links TRBV28 with TRBJ2-7; 7 bases match TRBD2. CDR1 MDHEN and CDR2 SYDVKM come from the germline V gene. This CDR3 spans 15 amino acids. The ends lost 5 bases at V and 5 bases at J; junction bases unmatched: 12. The DNA of the CDR3 is TGTGCCAGCAGTCTCACAGGCGGGAGAGGCGACGAGCAGTACTTC. Amino acid sequence: CASSLTGGRGDEQYF. The full variable domain, with the rest looked up from reference TRBV28 and TRBJ2-7, is DVKVTQSSRYLVKRTGEKVFLECVQDMDHENMFWYRQDPGLGLRLIYFSYDVKMKEKGDIPEGYSVSREKKERFSLILESASTNQTSMYLCASSLTGGRGDEQYFGPGTRLTVT.

The CDR3, as DNA: TGTGCCAGCAGCTTAACGGCAGGGAAGAACACTGAAGCTTTCTTT. Translation gives CASSLTAGKNTEAFF. The rearrangement uses TRBV7-3 and TRBJ1-1, with D maybe TRBD1 (5 bases). CDR3 length: 15 residues. Trimming stripped 0 bases from V and 1 base from J, with 9 bases between. Germline values: CDR1 SGHTA, CDR2 FQGTGA.

V is TRBV27 and J is TRBJ2-7, with D unclear. Germline V gives CDR1 MNHEY, CDR2 SMNVEV (reference sequence). CDR3 length equals 14 residues. Between the trimmed V and J ends, which lost 9 bases and 0 bases, there was a span of 15 bases. This CDR3 is CARSGRYNSYEQYF. Written as DNA, the CDR3 is TGTGCCAGATCCGGCAGGTACAACTCCTACGAGCAGTACTTC.

The genes are TRBV14 and TRBJ1-1, with D uncertain. The CDR3 has 13 amino acids. In germline, CDR1 is SGHDN, CDR2 FVKESK. V shed 4 bases and J shed 0 bases, with 6 bases lying between them. CDR3 residues: CASSPSLNTEAFF. The CDR3 nucleotides are TGTGCCAGCAGCCCTAGTCTGAACACTGAAGCTTTCTTT. Variable domain in full (rest from reference TRBV14 and TRBJ1-1): EAGVTQFPSHSVIEKGQTVTLRCDPISGHDNLYWYRRVMGKEIKFLLHFVKESKQDESGMPNNRFLAERTGGTYSTLKVQPAELEDSGVYFCASSPSLNTEAFFGQGTRLTVV.

V gene TRBV27 combines with J gene TRBJ1-5; maybe TRBD1 (6 bases). CDR3 length: 16 residues. The V gene's germline CDR1 is MNHEY and CDR2 SMNVEV (reference sequence). With 5 bases removed from V and 1 base from J, the gap between germline ends came to 15 bases. CDR3 nucleotides: TGTGCCAGCAGTGGGGGCCCAATATTAAGCAATCAGCCCCAGCATTTT. Protein: CASSGGPILSNQPQHF.

The chain is built from TRBV27 and TRBJ2-3; possible D gene TRBD2, 5 bases. The CDR3 runs to 17 residues. CDR1 and CDR2 (germline): MNHEY, SMNVEV (reference sequence). Trimming pared 5 bases from V and 0 bases from J, leaving 18 bases between. CDR3 DNA sequence: TGTGCCAGCAGTCCATCGTGGGGAGAGGCTAGCACAGATACGCAGTATTTT. This encodes CASSPSWGEASTDTQYF.

V usage is TRBV6-4 and J usage is TRBJ2-2; 11 bases align to TRBD1. V shed 3 bases, J shed 5 bases, and the junction held 5 bases outside the gene matches. CDR3 length equals 16 residues. Germline V CDR1 and CDR2: MRHNA, SNTAGT. The CDR3 region is CASSETGTGGTGELFF. The CDR3 nucleotides read TGTGCCAGCAGTGAAACCGGGACAGGGGGAACCGGGGAGCTGTTTTTT.

This clone was counted between two and nine times. The genes are TRBV27 and TRBJ2-1, with D unclear. Germline V gene lookup returns CDR1 MNHEY and CDR2 SMNVEV (reference sequence). The V gene lost 3 bases and the J gene lost 4 bases, with 7 bases spanning the gap. The CDR3 length is 13 residues. CDR3 DNA sequence: TGTGCCAGCAGTTTTCAGAAGTACAATGAGCAGTTCTTC. Its translation is CASSFQKYNEQFF.

CDR3 amino acids: CASSLVFLAGADTQYF. In DNA form, the CDR3 reads TGTGCCAGCAGCTTAGTGTTCCTAGCGGGAGCAGATACGCAGTATTTT. The chain couples TRBV11-2 to TRBJ2-3; TRBD2 agrees at 10 bases. CDR1 is SGHAT and CDR2 is FQNNGV in the germline V gene. The CDR3 totals 16 residues. After removal of 1 base from V and 4 bases from J, the junction contained 5 bases not matched to a gene.

This chain links TRBV5-1 with TRBJ2-7; D possibly corresponds to TRBD1 (6 bases). V lost 0 bases and J 4 bases, leaving 8 bases between the germline ends. This CDR3 has 13 residues. CDR1 is SGHRS, CDR2 YFSETQ, per germline. The CDR3 loop is CASSLGQEYEQYF. CDR3 DNA: TGCGCCAGCAGCTTGGGACAGGAGTACGAGCAGTACTTC.

The V call is TRBV2, the J call TRBJ2-7; no firm D call. Germline V gene lookup returns CDR1 SNHLY and CDR2 FYNNEI. The CDR3 contains 13 residues. Trimming pared 3 bases from V and 2 bases from J, leaving 8 bases between. The CDR3 DNA reads as TGTGCCAGCAGTGATAGTCATACCTACGAGCAGTACTTC. It yields the protein CASSDSHTYEQYF. Variable domain in full (rest from reference TRBV2 and TRBJ2-7): EPEVTQTPSHQVTQMGQEVILRCVPISNHLYFYWYRQILGQKVEFLVSFYNNEISEKSEIFDDQFSVERPDGSNFTLKIRSTKLEDSAMYFCASSDSHTYEQYFGPGTRLTVT.

The chain combines TRBV30 with TRBJ1-5; TRBD1 is a possible D gene (5 bases). The CDR3 covers 12 residues. V was trimmed by 1 base and J by 8 bases, leaving 9 bases between them. Germline V lookup: CDR1 GTSNPN, CDR2 SVGIG (reference sequence). Here the CDR3 DNA reads TGTGCCTGGAGTGAAAGGGGAAAGCCCCAGCATTTT. Its protein is CAWSERGKPQHF.

The V and J genes are TRBV7-9 and TRBJ1-5, with D possibly matching TRBD1 (6 bases). Trimming took 1 base from V and 0 from J, leaving 10 bases between them. Germline CDR1 reads SEHNR; CDR2 reads FQNEAQ (reference sequence). The CDR3 has 16 residues. The CDR3 loop reads CASSLGGLASNQPQHF. The CDR3 DNA reads as TGTGCCAGCAGCTTAGGGGGGCTGGCTAGCAATCAGCCCCAGCATTTT.

A remark on this clone: At one of its ends the junction is not consistent with the germline gene, which may arise from a read error. As DNA, the CDR3 is TGCGCTAGCAGCCATGGTGTGGGACAGGGGGACTATGGCTACACCTTC. It translates to CASSHGVGQGDYGYTF. V usage is TRBV5-1 and J usage is TRBJ1-2; the match to TRBD1 covers 11 bases. CDR1 is SGHRS and CDR2 is YFSETQ in the germline V gene. The CDR3 runs to 16 residues. Full variable domain (missing parts from reference TRBV5-1 and TRBJ1-2): KAGVTQTPRYLIKTRGQQVTLSCSPISGHRSVSWYQQTPGQGLQFLFEYFSETQRNKGNFPGRFSGRQFSNSRSEMNVSTLELGDSALYLCASSHGVGQGDYGYTFGSGTRLTVV.